This TCR beta chain was captured in a study of shared clonotypes between healthy human individuals. Some clones are missing from TCRdb's copy, which holds only in-frame ones; the method was immunoSEQ multiplex PCR. This sample has fewer than 3 million clones; approximately 90% occur once, and the top ten carry around 0.38%. Whole-study findings and limits: It was observed that approximately 5% of naive CD4 clonotypes were shared across a few donors. Non-shared clonotypes had lower generation probabilities than clonotypes shared by all four sorted-subset donors.

As concerns this clone: Its antigen is not identified. This same CDR3 is encoded by further DNA sequences in the sample.

The germline V gene encodes CDR1 MNHEY and CDR2 SMNVEV (reference sequence). The trim removed 6 bases at V and 3 bases at J, leaving 8 bases unmatched. The CDR3 totals 15 residues. The material sequenced was naive CD4+ T cells from PBMCs. As to subset: CD45RA+ positively selected. This chain links TRBV27 with TRBJ2-3, with 8 bases fitting TRBD2. The TCR originated in a man younger than 30 in good health. Some clones in this sample may be carry-over from other donors' samples. CDR3 sequence: CASRRLALSTDTQYF. CDR3 DNA: TGTGCCAGCAGGAGACTAGCGCTCAGTACAGATACGCAGTATTTT.